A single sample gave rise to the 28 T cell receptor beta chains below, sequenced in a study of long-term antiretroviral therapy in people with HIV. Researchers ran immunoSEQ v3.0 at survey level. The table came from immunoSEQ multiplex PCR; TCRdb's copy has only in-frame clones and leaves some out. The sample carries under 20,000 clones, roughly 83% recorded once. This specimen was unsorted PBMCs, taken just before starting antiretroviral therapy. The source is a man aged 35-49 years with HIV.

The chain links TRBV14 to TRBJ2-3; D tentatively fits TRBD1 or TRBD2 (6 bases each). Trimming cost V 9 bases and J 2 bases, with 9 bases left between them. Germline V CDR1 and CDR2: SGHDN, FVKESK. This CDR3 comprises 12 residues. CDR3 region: CARGGPTDTQYF. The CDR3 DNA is TGTGCCAGGGGGGGCCCCACAGATACGCAGTATTTT. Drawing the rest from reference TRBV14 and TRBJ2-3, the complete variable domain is EAGVTQFPSHSVIEKGQTVTLRCDPISGHDNLYWYRRVMGKEIKFLLHFVKESKQDESGMPNNRFLAERTGGTYSTLKVQPAELEDSGVYFCARGGPTDTQYFGPGTRLTVL.

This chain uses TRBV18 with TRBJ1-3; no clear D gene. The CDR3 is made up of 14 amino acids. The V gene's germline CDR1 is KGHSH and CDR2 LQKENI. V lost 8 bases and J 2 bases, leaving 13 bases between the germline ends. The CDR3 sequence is CASQLVEAGNTIYF. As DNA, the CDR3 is TGTGCCAGCCAACTTGTAGAGGCTGGAAACACCATATATTTT.

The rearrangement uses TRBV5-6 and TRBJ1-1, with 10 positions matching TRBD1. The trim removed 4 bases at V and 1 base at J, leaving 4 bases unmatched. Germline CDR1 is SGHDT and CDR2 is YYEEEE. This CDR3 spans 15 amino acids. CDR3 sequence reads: CASSLRDRGNTEAFF. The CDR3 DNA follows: TGTGCCAGCAGCCTCCGGGACAGGGGGAACACTGAAGCTTTCTTT.

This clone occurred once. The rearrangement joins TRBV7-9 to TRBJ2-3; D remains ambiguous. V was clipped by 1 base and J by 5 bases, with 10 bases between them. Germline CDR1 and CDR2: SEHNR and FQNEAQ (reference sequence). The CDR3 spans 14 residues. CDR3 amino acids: CASSLGSPGDTQYF. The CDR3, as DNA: TGTGCCAGCAGCTTAGGGTCTCCGGGAGATACGCAGTATTTT.

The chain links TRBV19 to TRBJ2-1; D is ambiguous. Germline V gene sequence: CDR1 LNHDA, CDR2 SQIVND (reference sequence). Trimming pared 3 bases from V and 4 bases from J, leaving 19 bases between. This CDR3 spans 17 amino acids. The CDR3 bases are TGTGCCAGTAGTATTACGGGCCCGCTGGTAATTTACAATGAGCAGTTCTTC. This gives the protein CASSITGPLVIYNEQFF.

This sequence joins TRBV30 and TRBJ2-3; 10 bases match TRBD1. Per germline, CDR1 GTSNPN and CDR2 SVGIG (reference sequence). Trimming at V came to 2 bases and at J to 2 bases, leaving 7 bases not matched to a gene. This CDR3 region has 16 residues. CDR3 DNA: TGTGCCTGGAGTTCGACAGGGGGCTGGAACACAGATACGCAGTATTTT. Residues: CAWSSTGGWNTDTQYF.

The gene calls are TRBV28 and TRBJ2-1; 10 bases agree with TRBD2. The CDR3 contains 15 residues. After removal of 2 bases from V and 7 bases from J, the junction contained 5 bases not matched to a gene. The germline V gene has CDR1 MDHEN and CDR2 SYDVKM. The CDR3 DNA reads TGTGCCAGCAGTTTAGGAGCTAGCGGGAGTAATGAGCAGTTCTTC. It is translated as CASSLGASGSNEQFF. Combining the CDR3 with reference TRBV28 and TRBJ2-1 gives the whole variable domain DVKVTQSSRYLVKRTGEKVFLECVQDMDHENMFWYRQDPGLGLRLIYFSYDVKMKEKGDIPEGYSVSREKKERFSLILESASTNQTSMYLCASSLGASGSNEQFFGPGTRLTVL.

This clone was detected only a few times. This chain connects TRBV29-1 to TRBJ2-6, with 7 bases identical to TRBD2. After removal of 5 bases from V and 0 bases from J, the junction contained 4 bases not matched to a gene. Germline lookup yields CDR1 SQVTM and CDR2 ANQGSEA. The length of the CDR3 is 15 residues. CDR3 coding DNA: TGCAGCGTTACGGGGGAGGGCTCTGGGGCCAACGTCCTGACTTTC. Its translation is CSVTGEGSGANVLTF.

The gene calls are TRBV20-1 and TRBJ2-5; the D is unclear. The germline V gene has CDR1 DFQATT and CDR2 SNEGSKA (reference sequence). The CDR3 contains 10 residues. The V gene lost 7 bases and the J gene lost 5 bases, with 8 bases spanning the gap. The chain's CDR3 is CSGWRETQYF. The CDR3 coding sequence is TGCAGTGGATGGCGGGAGACCCAGTACTTC.

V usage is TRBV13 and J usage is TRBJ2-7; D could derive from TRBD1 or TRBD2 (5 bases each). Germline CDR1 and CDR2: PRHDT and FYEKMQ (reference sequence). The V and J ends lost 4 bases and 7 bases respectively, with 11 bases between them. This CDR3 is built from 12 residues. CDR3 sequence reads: CASSSPWGEQYF. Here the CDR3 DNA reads TGTGCCAGCAGCTCCCCATGGGGGGAGCAGTACTTC.

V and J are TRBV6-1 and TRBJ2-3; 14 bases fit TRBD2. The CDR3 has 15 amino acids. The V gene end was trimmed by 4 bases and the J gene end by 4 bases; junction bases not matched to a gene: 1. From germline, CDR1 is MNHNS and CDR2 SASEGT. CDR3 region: CASSGLAGGPDTQYF. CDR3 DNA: TGTGCCAGCAGTGGACTAGCGGGGGGGCCAGATACGCAGTATTTT.

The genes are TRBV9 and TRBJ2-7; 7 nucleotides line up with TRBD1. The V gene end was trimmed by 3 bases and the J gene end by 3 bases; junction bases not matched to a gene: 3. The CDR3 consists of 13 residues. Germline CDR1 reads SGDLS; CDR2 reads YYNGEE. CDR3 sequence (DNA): TGTGCCAGCAGCGACCGGGACAGCTACGAGCAGTACTTC. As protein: CASSDRDSYEQYF.

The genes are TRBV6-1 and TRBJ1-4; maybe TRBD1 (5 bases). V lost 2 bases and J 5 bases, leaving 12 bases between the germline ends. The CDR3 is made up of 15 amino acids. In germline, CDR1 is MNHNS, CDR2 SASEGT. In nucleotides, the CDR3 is TGTGCCAGCAGTGAACGGGCAGGGTGGAATGAAAAACTGTTTTTT. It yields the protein CASSERAGWNEKLFF.

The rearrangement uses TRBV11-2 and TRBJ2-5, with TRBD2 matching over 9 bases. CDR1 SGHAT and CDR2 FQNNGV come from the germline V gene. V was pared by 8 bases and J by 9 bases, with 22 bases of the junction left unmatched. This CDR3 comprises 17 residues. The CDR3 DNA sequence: TGTGCCAGCTGGGGGGGACTAGCTCTAGGCGGGTCCGGGGCCCAGTACTTC. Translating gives CASWGGLALGGSGAQYF. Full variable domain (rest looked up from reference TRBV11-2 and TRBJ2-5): EAGVAQSPRYKIIEKRQSVAFWCNPISGHATLYWYQQILGQGPKLLIQFQNNGVVDDSQLPKDRFSAERLKGVDSTLKIQPAKLEDSAVYLCASWGGLALGGSGAQYFGPGTRLLVL.

The CDR3 nucleotides are TGTGCCAGCAGTGAAAGCAAAGGGGGCCTCTATGGCTACACCTTC. Translating gives CASSESKGGLYGYTF. The chain is built from TRBV6-1 and TRBJ1-2; 7 positions agree with TRBD1. This CDR3 has 15 residues. From germline, CDR1 is MNHNS and CDR2 SASEGT. The V gene end was trimmed by 2 bases and the J gene end by 4 bases; junction bases not matched to a gene: 7.

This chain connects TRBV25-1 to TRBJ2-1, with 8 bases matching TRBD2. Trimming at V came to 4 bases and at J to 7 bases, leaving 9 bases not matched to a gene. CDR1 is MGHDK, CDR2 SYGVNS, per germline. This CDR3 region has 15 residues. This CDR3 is CASSGPGLDGNEQFF. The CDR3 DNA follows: TGTGCCAGCAGTGGACCGGGACTAGATGGGAATGAGCAGTTCTTC.

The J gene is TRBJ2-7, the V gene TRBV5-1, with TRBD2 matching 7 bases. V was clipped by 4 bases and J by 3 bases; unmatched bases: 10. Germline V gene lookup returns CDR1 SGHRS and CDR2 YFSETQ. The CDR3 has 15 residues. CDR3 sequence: CASSPMGGRNYEQYF. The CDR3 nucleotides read TGCGCCAGCAGCCCGATGGGGGGGAGAAACTACGAGCAGTACTTC.

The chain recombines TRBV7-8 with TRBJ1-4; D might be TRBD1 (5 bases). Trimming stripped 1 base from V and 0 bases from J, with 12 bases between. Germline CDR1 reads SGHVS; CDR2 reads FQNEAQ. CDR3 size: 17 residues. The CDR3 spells CASSLEGRASTNEKLFF. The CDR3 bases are TGTGCCAGCAGCTTAGAGGGCAGGGCCTCAACTAATGAAAAACTGTTTTTT.

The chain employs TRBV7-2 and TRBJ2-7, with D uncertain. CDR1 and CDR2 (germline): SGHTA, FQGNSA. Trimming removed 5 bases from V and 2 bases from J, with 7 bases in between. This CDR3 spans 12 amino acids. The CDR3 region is CASSPRAYEQYF. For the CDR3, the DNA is TGTGCCAGCAGCCCCCGGGCCTACGAGCAGTACTTC.

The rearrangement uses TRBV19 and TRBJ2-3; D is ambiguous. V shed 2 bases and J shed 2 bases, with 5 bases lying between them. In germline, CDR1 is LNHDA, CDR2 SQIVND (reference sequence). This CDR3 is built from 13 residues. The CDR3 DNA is TGTGCCAGTAGTATAATCAACACAGATACGCAGTATTTT. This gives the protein CASSIINTDTQYF.

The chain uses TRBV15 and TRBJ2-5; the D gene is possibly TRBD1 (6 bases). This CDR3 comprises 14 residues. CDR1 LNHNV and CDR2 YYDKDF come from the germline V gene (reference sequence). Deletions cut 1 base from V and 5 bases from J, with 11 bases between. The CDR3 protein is CATSRAAQGETQYF. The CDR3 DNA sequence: TGTGCCACCAGCAGAGCCGCCCAGGGGGAGACCCAGTACTTC.

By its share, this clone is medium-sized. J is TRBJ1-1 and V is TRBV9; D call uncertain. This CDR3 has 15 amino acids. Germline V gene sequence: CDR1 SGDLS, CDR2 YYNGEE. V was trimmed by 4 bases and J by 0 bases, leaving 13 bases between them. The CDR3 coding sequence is TGTGCCAGCAGCCCCCACCTCAACTTGAACACTGAAGCTTTCTTT. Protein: CASSPHLNLNTEAFF.

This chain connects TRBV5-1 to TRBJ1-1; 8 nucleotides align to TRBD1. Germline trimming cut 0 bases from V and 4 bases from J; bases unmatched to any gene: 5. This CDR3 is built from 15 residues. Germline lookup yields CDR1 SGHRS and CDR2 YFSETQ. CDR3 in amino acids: CASSLAVDRGTEAFF. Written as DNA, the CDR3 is TGCGCCAGCAGCTTGGCCGTAGACAGGGGCACTGAAGCTTTCTTT.

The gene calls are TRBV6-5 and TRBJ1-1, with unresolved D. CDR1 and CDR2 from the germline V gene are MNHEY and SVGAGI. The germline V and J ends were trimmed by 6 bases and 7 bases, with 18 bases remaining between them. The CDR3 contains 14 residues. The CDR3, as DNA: TGTGCCAGCAGACCCCCCACCGGGCAGCTTGAAGCTTTCTTT. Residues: CASRPPTGQLEAFF.

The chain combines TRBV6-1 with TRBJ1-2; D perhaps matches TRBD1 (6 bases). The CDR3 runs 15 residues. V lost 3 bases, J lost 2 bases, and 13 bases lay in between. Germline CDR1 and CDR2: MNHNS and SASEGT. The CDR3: CASSEFGRGNYGYTF. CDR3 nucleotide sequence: TGTGCCAGCAGTGAGTTTGGCAGGGGAAACTATGGCTACACCTTC.

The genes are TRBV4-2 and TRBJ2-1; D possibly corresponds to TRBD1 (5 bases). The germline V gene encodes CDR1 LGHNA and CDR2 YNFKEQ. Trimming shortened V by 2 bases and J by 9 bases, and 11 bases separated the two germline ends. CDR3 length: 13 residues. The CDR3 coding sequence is TGTGCCAGCAGCCAACCCCCGCAGGGTGAGCAGTTCTTC. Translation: CASSQPPQGEQFF.

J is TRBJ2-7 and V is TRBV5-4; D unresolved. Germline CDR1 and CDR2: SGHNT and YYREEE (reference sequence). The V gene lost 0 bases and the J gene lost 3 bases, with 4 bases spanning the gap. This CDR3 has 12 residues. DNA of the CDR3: TGTGCCAGCAGCTTGGGCGGCTACGAGCAGTACTTC. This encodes CASSLGGYEQYF.

The DNA of the CDR3 is TGTGCCAGCAGCTTAAGGGACAGGGTAGTAGGCAGCAATCAGCCCCAGCATTTT. It translates to CASSLRDRVVGSNQPQHF. The rearrangement uses TRBV7-3 and TRBJ1-5; 9 positions agree with TRBD1. CDR3 length equals 18 residues. The trim removed 1 base at V and 1 base at J, leaving 8 bases unmatched. Germline V CDR1 and CDR2: SGHTA, FQGTGA.